Listed here are 20 T cell receptor beta chains from one sample, sequenced in a study of T cell responses to AZD1222 COVID-19 vaccine (dated by TCRdb to about 2021). Sample time point, as interpreted from the label and publication: about 28 days (+/-7) after the second vaccine dose. Preparation of the library involved the immunoSEQ multiplex PCR assay. Entries here come from immuneACCESS through TCRdb and include only in-frame sequences with V and J called. Some clones fail to appear in such tables; in the studies checked, an unresolved V gene covers under half of the shortfall, and the cause of the remainder is unknown. The sample table holds tens of thousands of clones, of which around 90% were seen once. Approximately 5% of the sample is in the top ten clones. The source material was peripheral blood, sampled 28 days after the second AZD1222 dose. The receptor source for this set is an adult who received the AZD1222 COVID-19 vaccine.

The V gene is TRBV27, the J gene TRBJ1-1, with D maybe TRBD1 (5 bases). Trimming pared 4 bases from V and 7 bases from J, leaving 10 bases between. CDR1 MNHEY and CDR2 SMNVEV come from the germline V gene (reference sequence). CDR3 size: 12 residues. CDR3: CASSSGRIEAFF. CDR3 nucleotide sequence: TGTGCCAGCAGTTCGGGACGGATTGAAGCTTTCTTT.

V is TRBV13 and J is TRBJ1-3; D is possibly TRBD1 (5 bases). The V end lost 6 bases, the J end lost 4 bases, and 19 bases lay between the germline ends. The CDR3 covers 16 residues. From germline, CDR1 is PRHDT and CDR2 FYEKMQ (reference sequence). Here the CDR3 reads CASRVGPGLQGNTIYF. Written as DNA, the CDR3 is TGTGCCAGCAGAGTGGGTCCGGGACTACAGGGAAACACCATATATTTT.

This chain connects TRBV6-5 to TRBJ2-5; D unresolved. The V and J ends lost 4 bases and 1 base respectively, with 16 bases between them. CDR1 and CDR2 (germline): MNHEY, SVGAGI. This CDR3 is built from 16 residues. In DNA, the CDR3 is TGTGCCAGCAGTTCGAATTGTGCGGCAGCCCAAGAGACCCAGTACTTC. Translated, it gives CASSSNCAAAQETQYF.

The chain is built from TRBV28 and TRBJ2-2, with 11 bases matching TRBD1. CDR1 and CDR2 (germline): MDHEN, SYDVKM. The ends lost 3 bases at V and 4 bases at J; junction bases unmatched: 7. This CDR3 has 17 amino acids. CDR3 DNA sequence: TGTGCCAGCAGTTTGGGTAGGACAGGGGGCGTCACCGGGGAGCTGTTTTTT. Protein product: CASSLGRTGGVTGELFF. Full variable domain (remainder filled in from reference TRBV28 and TRBJ2-2): DVKVTQSSRYLVKRTGEKVFLECVQDMDHENMFWYRQDPGLGLRLIYFSYDVKMKEKGDIPEGYSVSREKKERFSLILESASTNQTSMYLCASSLGRTGGVTGELFFGEGSRLTVL.

This rearrangement joins TRBV30 to TRBJ2-3, with D possibly being TRBD1 (6 bases). Germline assignment: CDR1 GTSNPN and CDR2 SVGIG (reference sequence). CDR3 size: 18 residues. Deletions cut 3 bases from V and 1 base from J, with 23 bases between. CDR3 sequence: CAWSRSRVTGFRTDTQYF. CDR3 nucleotide sequence: TGTGCCTGGAGCCGAAGCCGGGTAACAGGGTTTCGCACAGATACGCAGTATTTT.

This chain connects TRBV28 to TRBJ2-1; TRBD1 agrees at 8 bases. The CDR3 has 19 residues. Trimming removed 6 bases from V and 5 bases from J; junction bases left unmatched: 21. Germline CDR1 is MDHEN and CDR2 is SYDVKM. CDR3 coding DNA: TGTGCCAGCAGCATCAGACAGGGGATCCACTACCGTCGGGACAATGAGCAGTTCTTC. Residues: CASSIRQGIHYRRDNEQFF.

The chain links TRBV10-1 to TRBJ2-3; TRBD2 might be the D (5 bases). V gave up 10 bases and J gave up 3 bases, with 32 bases separating them. CDR1 WNHNN and CDR2 SYGVQD come from the germline V gene (reference sequence). The CDR3 has 19 residues. The CDR3 DNA is TGCGCCACCTCCAGAGGGTGGGGTACCCGGAGCGCCGAGACAGATACGCAGTATTTT. Amino acids: CATSRGWGTRSAETDTQYF.

This rearrangement joins TRBV7-3 to TRBJ1-1, with D possibly TRBD1 on 6 matching bases. The CDR3 totals 13 residues. Germline-derived CDR1 and CDR2 are SGHTA and FQGTGA. V gave up 1 base and J gave up 7 bases, with 10 bases separating them. CDR3 region: CASSLIPTGEAFF. The CDR3 DNA is TGTGCCAGCAGCTTAATTCCGACAGGTGAAGCTTTCTTT. Variable domain in full (rest from reference TRBV7-3 and TRBJ1-1): GAGVSQTPSNKVTEKGKYVELRCDPISGHTALYWYRQSLGQGPEFLIYFQGTGAADDSGLPNDRFFAVRPEGSVSTLKIQRTERGDSAVYLCASSLIPTGEAFFGQGTRLTVV.

The V and J genes are TRBV27 and TRBJ2-7; no clear D gene. The germline V gene has CDR1 MNHEY and CDR2 SMNVEV (reference sequence). Trimming cost V 6 bases and J 11 bases, with 20 bases left between them. The CDR3 covers 13 residues. CDR3 amino acids: CASSPNPGRAEYF. For the CDR3, the DNA is TGTGCCAGCAGCCCCAACCCCGGCCGCGCGGAGTACTTC.

V and J are TRBV2 and TRBJ1-2; tentatively, D is TRBD1 (5 bases). V lost 11 bases, J lost 2 bases, and 9 bases lay in between. Per the germline V gene, CDR1 is SNHLY and CDR2 is FYNNEI. CDR3 length equals 11 residues. The CDR3 nucleotides are TGTGCCCAACGGGGGAACTATGGCTACACCTTC. Its protein is CAQRGNYGYTF. The full variable domain, with the rest looked up from reference TRBV2 and TRBJ1-2, is EPEVTQTPSHQVTQMGQEVILRCVPISNHLYFYWYRQILGQKVEFLVSFYNNEISEKSEIFDDQFSVERPDGSNFTLKIRSTKLEDSAMYFCAQRGNYGYTFGSGTRLTVV.

J is TRBJ1-2 and V is TRBV5-6; weak D call: TRBD1 (6 bases). Germline V lookup: CDR1 SGHDT, CDR2 YYEEEE. The CDR3 is 13 residues long. Deletions cut 4 bases from V and 8 bases from J, with 15 bases between. The CDR3: CASSPPSGGGYTF. CDR3 DNA sequence: TGTGCCAGCAGCCCACCGAGCGGGGGCGGCTACACCTTC.

The chain has TRBV5-4 and TRBJ2-3; 8 nucleotides agree with TRBD2. The CDR3 contains 15 residues. The ends lost 3 bases at V and 4 bases at J; junction bases unmatched: 7. Germline CDR1 reads SGHNT; CDR2 reads YYREEE (reference sequence). CDR3 sequence reads: CASSWGSGGPDTQYF. Written as DNA, the CDR3 is TGTGCCAGCAGCTGGGGCAGCGGGGGCCCAGATACGCAGTATTTT.

This chain links TRBV19 with TRBJ1-3; D unclear. Germline loops: CDR1 LNHDA, CDR2 SQIVND (reference sequence). The V gene lost 6 bases and the J gene lost 0 bases, with 9 bases spanning the gap. The CDR3 loop spans 14 amino acids. The DNA of the CDR3 is TGTGCCAGTAGCCTACTGTACTCTGGAAACACCATATATTTT. Translation gives CASSLLYSGNTIYF.

The chain has TRBV12-5 and TRBJ2-5; the D gene is possibly TRBD1 (5 bases). V lost 7 bases and J lost 5, with 17 bases in between. CDR1 and CDR2 (germline): LGHNT, FRNRAP. The CDR3 has 14 residues. CDR3 sequence (DNA): TGTGCTAGTGTCAACAGGTTGGGCGATGAGACCCAGTACTTC. Protein: CASVNRLGDETQYF.

V gene TRBV7-9 combines with J gene TRBJ1-6; 10 bases fit TRBD1. Germline loops: CDR1 SEHNR, CDR2 FQNEAQ (reference sequence). Germline trimming cut 5 bases from V and 8 bases from J; bases unmatched to any gene: 0. This CDR3 is built from 13 residues. CDR3 protein: CASSGTGDSPLHF. The CDR3 coding sequence is TGTGCCAGCAGCGGGACAGGGGATTCACCCCTCCACTTT.

This sequence joins TRBV5-1 and TRBJ1-2; perhaps TRBD1 as D (6 bases). This CDR3 is built from 17 residues. Germline V CDR1 and CDR2: SGHRS, YFSETQ. Trimming pared 3 bases from V and 0 bases from J, leaving 18 bases between. As DNA, the CDR3 is TGCGCCAGCAGCTGGACAGCAGTGAGTTCGTCTAACTATGGCTACACCTTC. It codes for CASSWTAVSSSNYGYTF.

The chain uses TRBV7-9 and TRBJ1-5; D is unclear. The germline gives CDR1 SEHNR, CDR2 FQNEAQ (reference sequence). The CDR3 covers 14 residues. The V end was cut by 5 bases, the J end by 4 bases, with 12 bases between. CDR3 nucleotide sequence: TGTGCCAGCAGCGGACTAGGCCCTAATCAGCCCCAGCATTTT. This encodes CASSGLGPNQPQHF. The whole variable domain, filled in from reference TRBV7-9 and TRBJ1-5, reads DTGVSQNPRHKITKRGQNVTFRCDPISEHNRLYWYRQTLGQGPEFLTYFQNEAQLEKSRLLSDRFSAERPKGSFSTLEIQRTEQGDSAMYLCASSGLGPNQPQHFGDGTRLSIL.

This sequence joins TRBV12-3 or TRBV12-4 and TRBJ1-1, with D maybe TRBD1 (6 bases). V was clipped by 2 bases and J by 7 bases, with 11 bases between them. This CDR3 spans 13 amino acids. The CDR3 DNA is TGTGCCAGCAGTTTAAGGACAGATGGTGAAGCTTTCTTT. Translated, it gives CASSLRTDGEAFF.

The gene calls are TRBV27 and TRBJ2-1, with 10 nucleotides matching TRBD2. V trimming: 6 bases; J trimming: 6 bases; junction bases outside the gene matches: 11. Germline V CDR1 and CDR2: MNHEY, SMNVEV (reference sequence). The CDR3 runs to 16 residues. In DNA form, the CDR3 reads TGTGCCAGCAGCCAATCAGCGGGGGGGCCGGGCAATGAGCAGTTCTTC. Translation gives CASSQSAGGPGNEQFF.

The DNA of the CDR3 is TGTGCCAGCAGCCCGCGGACACAGGGGGCGCCTGGAAACACCATATATTTT. Amino acids: CASSPRTQGAPGNTIYF. V and J are TRBV3-1 (or the pseudogene TRBV3-2) and TRBJ1-3; 9 bases are shared with TRBD1. V shed 4 bases and J 2 bases; nucleotides not matched to a gene: 9. From germline, CDR1 is LGHDT and CDR2 YNNKEL (reference sequence). This CDR3 region has 17 residues.